The rows below give T cell receptor beta chains drawn from one sample of a study of cytomegalovirus exposure and HLA in healthy donors. TCRdb keeps only in-frame clones here, not all; method: immunoSEQ multiplex PCR. The repertoire includes over 110,000 clones, roughly four fifths of them detected once, and approximately 8.2% sits in the top ten. Sample: PBMCs. The receptor source for this set is a woman aged 45-65 years in good health and CMV-seropositive. CDR3s include the opening cysteine and the closing phenylalanine or tryptophan. A D gene is named only where the DNA matches it firmly. Size is omitted from some rows. Given values are once, few, many or a class for expanded clones.

TRBV28	NA	NA	TRBJ1-1	CASTGGGAGTEAFF	TGTGCCAGCACCGGCGGAGGGGCTGGTACTGAAGCTTTCTTT
TRBV9	NA	NA	TRBJ2-2	CASSVNLLGADGELFF	TGTGCCAGCAGCGTAAATCTATTGGGGGCCGACGGGGAGCTGTTTTTT
TRBV9	NA	NA	TRBJ1-6	CASSVDSLNSPLHF	TGTGCCAGCAGCGTAGACAGCCTTAATTCACCCCTCCACTTT
TRBV28	TRBD2	NA	TRBJ2-3	CASKPGLATDTQYF	TGTGCCAGCAAGCCGGGACTAGCTACAGATACGCAGTATTTT
TRBV5-4	NA	NA	TRBJ1-4	CASSLSGSGDEKLFF	TGTGCCAGCAGCTTAAGCGGAAGCGGGGATGAAAAACTGTTTTTT
TRBV28	NA	few	TRBJ1-1	CASSFASSTANTEAFF	TGTGCCAGCAGTTTCGCATCTTCGACAGCCAACACTGAAGCTTTCTTT
TRBV5-4	NA	NA	TRBJ2-7	CASSLDGTYEQYF	TGTGCCAGCAGCCTGGACGGGACTTACGAGCAGTACTTC
TRBV15	TRBD2	NA	TRBJ2-7	CATSPEAGGAYEQYF	TGTGCCACCAGCCCCGAGGCGGGGGGGGCCTACGAGCAGTACTTC
TRBV7-2	NA	NA	TRBJ2-7	CASTSTFYEQYF	TGTGCCAGCACCTCTACCTTTTACGAGCAGTACTTC
TRBV2	NA	few	TRBJ2-3	CASNQRSTDTQYF	TGTGCCAGCAACCAGCGGAGCACAGATACGCAGTATTTT
TRBV6-1	NA	NA	TRBJ1-2	CASSPDSYGYTF	TGTGCCAGCAGTCCGGACAGCTATGGCTACACCTTC
TRBV5-4	NA	NA	TRBJ2-7	CASSQGGTGYRIQYF	TGTGCCAGCAGCCAGGGGGGGACAGGCTACCGAATACAGTACTTC
TRBV28	NA	NA	TRBJ1-4	CASSTGGHEKLFF	TGTGCCAGCAGCACGGGGGGGCATGAAAAACTGTTTTTT
TRBV5-4	TRBD2	NA	TRBJ2-3	CASSLERASGGAGSDTQYF	TGTGCCAGCAGCTTGGAGAGGGCTAGCGGGGGGGCCGGGTCTGATACGCAGTATTTT
TRBV2	NA	NA	TRBJ2-3	CASSPDRSTDTQYF	TGTGCCAGCAGTCCCGACAGATCCACAGATACGCAGTATTTT
TRBV29-1	NA	NA	TRBJ2-3	CSGEDSTDTQYF	TGCAGCGGGGAGGACAGCACAGATACGCAGTATTTT
TRBV7-9	TRBD1	few	TRBJ1-2	CASSFADRGVYGYTF	TGTGCCAGCAGCTTTGCGGACAGGGGGGTCTATGGCTACACCTTC
TRBV9	TRBD2	NA	TRBJ2-1	CASNLDGLAGGKNEQFF	TGTGCCAGCAACCTAGACGGACTAGCGGGGGGGAAAAATGAGCAGTTCTTC
TRBV7-2	TRBD1	NA	TRBJ2-3	CASFNRGQGDTQYF	TGTGCCAGCTTTAACAGGGGTCAGGGAGATACGCAGTATTTT
TRBV6-1	TRBD1	NA	TRBJ1-5	CAGRQGHQPQHF	TGTGCCGGTAGACAGGGCCATCAGCCCCAGCATTTT
TRBV30	NA	once	TRBJ1-5	CAWSVRGIGQPQHF	TGTGCCTGGAGTGTACGGGGAATTGGACAGCCCCAGCATTTT
TRBV7-8	NA	NA	TRBJ2-7	CASSFRGPNRGQYF	TGTGCCAGCAGCTTCCGAGGACCTAATCGGGGGCAGTACTTC